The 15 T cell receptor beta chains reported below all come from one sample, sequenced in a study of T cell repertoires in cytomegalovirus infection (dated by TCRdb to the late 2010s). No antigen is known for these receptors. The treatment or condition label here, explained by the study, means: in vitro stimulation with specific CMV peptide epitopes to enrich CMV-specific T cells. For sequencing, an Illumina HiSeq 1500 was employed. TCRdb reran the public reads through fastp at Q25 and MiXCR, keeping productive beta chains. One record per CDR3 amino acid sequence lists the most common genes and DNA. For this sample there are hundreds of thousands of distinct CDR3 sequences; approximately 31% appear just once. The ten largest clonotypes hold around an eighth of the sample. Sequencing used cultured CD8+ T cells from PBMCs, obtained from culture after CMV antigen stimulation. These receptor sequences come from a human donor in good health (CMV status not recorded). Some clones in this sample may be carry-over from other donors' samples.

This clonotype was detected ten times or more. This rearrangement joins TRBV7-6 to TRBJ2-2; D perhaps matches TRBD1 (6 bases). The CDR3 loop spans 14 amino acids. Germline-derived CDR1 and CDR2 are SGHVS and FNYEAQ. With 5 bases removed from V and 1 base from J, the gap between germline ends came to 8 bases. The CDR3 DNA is TGTGCCAGCAGCCCGGGACAGAACACCGGGGAGCTGTTTTTT. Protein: CASSPGQNTGELFF.

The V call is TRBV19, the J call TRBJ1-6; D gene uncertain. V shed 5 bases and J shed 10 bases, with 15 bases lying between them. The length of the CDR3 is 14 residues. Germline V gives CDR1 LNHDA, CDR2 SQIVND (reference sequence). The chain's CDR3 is CASSSDTFWSPLHF. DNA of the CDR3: TGTGCCAGTAGTTCCGACACCTTCTGGTCACCCCTCCACTTT.

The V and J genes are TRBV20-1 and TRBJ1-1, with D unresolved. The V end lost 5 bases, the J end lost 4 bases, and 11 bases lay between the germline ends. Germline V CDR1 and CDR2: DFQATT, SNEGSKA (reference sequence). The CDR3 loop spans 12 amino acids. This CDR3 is CSAPRLGTEAFF. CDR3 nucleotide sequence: TGCAGTGCTCCCCGACTAGGCACTGAAGCTTTCTTT.

The CDR3, as DNA: TGTGCCAGCAGCTCCGAAGACCACGCAAAGGACCCTACGACTGAAGCTTTCTTT. It is translated as CASSSEDHAKDPTTEAFF. The V call is TRBV11-2, the J call TRBJ1-1; D gene unclear. V dropped 4 bases and J dropped 5 bases, with 26 bases sitting between them. Per the germline V gene, CDR1 is SGHAT and CDR2 is FQNNGV. The CDR3 consists of 18 residues.

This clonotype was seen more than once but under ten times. CDR3 sequence reads: CASSQDPGGLTGELFF. In nucleotides, the CDR3 is TGCGCCAGCAGCCAAGATCCGGGGGGCCTCACCGGGGAGCTGTTTTTT. V and J are TRBV4-1 and TRBJ2-2; D might be TRBD2 (7 bases). Germline values: CDR1 MGHRA, CDR2 YSYEKL. Trimming shortened V by 0 bases and J by 4 bases, and 12 bases separated the two germline ends. CDR3 length: 16 residues.

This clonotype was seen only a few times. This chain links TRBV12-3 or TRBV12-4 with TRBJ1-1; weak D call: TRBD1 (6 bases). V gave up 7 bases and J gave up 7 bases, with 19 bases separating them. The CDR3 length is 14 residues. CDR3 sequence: CASTSPRQVIEAFF. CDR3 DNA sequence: TGTGCCAGCACTTCGCCGAGACAGGTCATTGAAGCTTTCTTT.

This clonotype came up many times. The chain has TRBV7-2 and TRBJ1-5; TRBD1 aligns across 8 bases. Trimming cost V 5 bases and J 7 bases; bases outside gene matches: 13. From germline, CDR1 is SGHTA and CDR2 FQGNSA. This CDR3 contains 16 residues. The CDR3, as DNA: TGTGCCAGCAGCGTTACACTACAGGGGGTTTGGCAGCCCCAGCATTTT. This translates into CASSVTLQGVWQPQHF. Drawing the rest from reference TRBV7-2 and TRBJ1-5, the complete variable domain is GAGVSQSPSNKVTEKGKDVELRCDPISGHTALYWYRQSLGQGLEFLIYFQGNSAPDKSGLPSDRFSAERTGGSVSTLTIQRTQQEDSAVYLCASSVTLQGVWQPQHFGDGTRLSIL.

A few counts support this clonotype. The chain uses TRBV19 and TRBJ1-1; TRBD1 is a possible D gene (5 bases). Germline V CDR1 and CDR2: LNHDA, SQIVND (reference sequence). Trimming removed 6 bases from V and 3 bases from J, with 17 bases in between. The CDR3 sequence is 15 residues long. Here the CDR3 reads CASRKDTGLDTEAFF. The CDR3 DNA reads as TGTGCCAGTAGGAAGGATACGGGACTGGACACTGAAGCTTTCTTT.

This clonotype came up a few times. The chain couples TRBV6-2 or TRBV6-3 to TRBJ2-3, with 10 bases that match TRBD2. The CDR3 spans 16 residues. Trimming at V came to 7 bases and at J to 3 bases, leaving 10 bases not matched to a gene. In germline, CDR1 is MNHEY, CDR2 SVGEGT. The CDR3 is CASTPFGLAATDTQYF. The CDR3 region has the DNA TGTGCCAGCACCCCCTTCGGACTAGCGGCTACAGATACGCAGTATTTT.

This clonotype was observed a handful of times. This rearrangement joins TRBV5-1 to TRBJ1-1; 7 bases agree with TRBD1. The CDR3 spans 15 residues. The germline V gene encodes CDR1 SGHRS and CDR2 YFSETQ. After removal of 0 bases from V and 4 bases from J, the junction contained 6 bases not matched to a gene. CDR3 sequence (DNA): TGCGCCAGCAGCTTGGGACAGGGAGTTACCACTGAAGCTTTCTTT. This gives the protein CASSLGQGVTTEAFF. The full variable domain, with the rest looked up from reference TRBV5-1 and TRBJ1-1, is KAGVTQTPRYLIKTRGQQVTLSCSPISGHRSVSWYQQTPGQGLQFLFEYFSETQRNKGNFPGRFSGRQFSNSRSEMNVSTLELGDSALYLCASSLGQGVTTEAFFGQGTRLTVV.

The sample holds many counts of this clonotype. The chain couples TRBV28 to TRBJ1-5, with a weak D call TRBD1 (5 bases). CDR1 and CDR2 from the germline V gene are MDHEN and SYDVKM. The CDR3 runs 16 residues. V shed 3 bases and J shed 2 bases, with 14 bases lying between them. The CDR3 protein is CASSLGTEPGNQPQHF. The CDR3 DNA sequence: TGTGCCAGCAGTTTGGGGACCGAACCCGGCAATCAGCCCCAGCATTTT.

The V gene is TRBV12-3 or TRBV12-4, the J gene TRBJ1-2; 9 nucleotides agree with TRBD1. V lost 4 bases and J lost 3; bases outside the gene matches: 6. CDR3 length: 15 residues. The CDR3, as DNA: TGTGCCAGCAGTTCCGACAGGGGGGGTTACTATGGCTACACCTTC. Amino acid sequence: CASSSDRGGYYGYTF.

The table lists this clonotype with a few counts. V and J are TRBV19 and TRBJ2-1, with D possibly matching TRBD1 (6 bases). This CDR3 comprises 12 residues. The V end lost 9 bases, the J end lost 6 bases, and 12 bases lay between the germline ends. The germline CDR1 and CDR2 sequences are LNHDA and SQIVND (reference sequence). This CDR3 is CASGDTRNEQFF. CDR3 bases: TGTGCCAGCGGGGACACCCGCAATGAGCAGTTCTTC.

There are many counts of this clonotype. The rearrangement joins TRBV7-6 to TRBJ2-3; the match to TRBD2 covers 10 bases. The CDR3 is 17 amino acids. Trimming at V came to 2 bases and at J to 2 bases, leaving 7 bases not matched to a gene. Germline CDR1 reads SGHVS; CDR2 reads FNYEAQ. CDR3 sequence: CASSLNVAGGLTDTQYF. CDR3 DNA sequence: TGTGCCAGCAGCTTAAACGTAGCGGGGGGCCTCACAGATACGCAGTATTTT.

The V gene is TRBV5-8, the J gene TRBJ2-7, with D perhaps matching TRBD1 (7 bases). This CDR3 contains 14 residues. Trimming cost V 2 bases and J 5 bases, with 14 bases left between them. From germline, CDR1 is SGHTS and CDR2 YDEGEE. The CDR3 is CASSFAGGYDEQYV. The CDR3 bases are TGTGCCAGCAGCTTCGCAGGGGGGTACGACGAGCAGTACGTC.